The T cell receptor (beta chain) described here comes from a study of T cell responses to AZD1222 COVID-19 vaccine. Study-level findings and limits: Reports indicate that nearly half of spike-specific TCRs are directed at unmutated variant regions.

Concerning this clone: Its antigen is undetermined.

This CDR3 has 13 amino acids. Germline values: CDR1 MNHNS, CDR2 SASEGT. The V end lost 1 base, the J end lost 7 bases, and 8 bases lay between the germline ends. Repertoires were generated with immunoSEQ multiplex PCR, while TCRdb's copy carries only in-frame clones and drops some. The sample holds 150,000 to 200,000 clones; approximately 92% are singletons and the top ten take roughly 10%. The genes are TRBV6-1 and TRBJ1-3; no firm D call. The clonotype originates from an adult in good health. The sample here was peripheral blood, taken on day 0 of AZD1222 vaccination. CDR3 sequence reads: CASSEGNRNTIYF. The CDR3 DNA sequence: TGTGCCAGCAGTGAAGGTAACCGGAACACCATATATTTT.